This record covers a single T cell receptor beta chain. This sample is part of a study of cytomegalovirus exposure and HLA in healthy donors. The PCR had 60 Vbeta and 13 Jbeta primers. Sequencing used immunoSEQ multiplex PCR; TCRdb keeps in-frame clones, though not all of them. This table holds 200,000 or so clones, about 88% found once. The germline V and J ends were trimmed by 5 bases and 4 bases, with 18 bases remaining between them. This CDR3 spans 15 amino acids. From germline, CDR1 is SGHTA and CDR2 FQGNSA. The TCR was taken from a girl less than two years old in good health and CMV-seronegative. The chain links TRBV7-2 to TRBJ2-7; weak D call: TRBD2 (6 bases). Input material: PBMCs. The CDR3 DNA follows: TGTGCCAGCAGCCGGATATCTGGACGGGAGTACGAGCAGTACTTC. Translating gives CASSRISGREYEQYF.